This TCR beta chain was retrieved from a study of T cells in localized non-small cell lung cancer. Study findings and constraints: There was higher T cell clonality in uninvolved adjacent lung than in tumor, and it was highest there. Heterogeneity remains possible because sequencing was limited to only one tumor region. A median of around 60 of the top 100 tumor clones appeared in adjacent lung, which was paired and uninvolved. Longer survival (overall) was linked to higher T cell density in blood.

V lost 3 bases, J lost 8 bases, and 4 bases stayed unmatched. The germline gives CDR1 GTSNPN, CDR2 SVGIG (reference sequence). The CDR3 length is 13 residues. Turning to this clone: What it binds is not known.

Some clones are missing from TCRdb's copy, which holds only in-frame ones; the method was immunoSEQ multiplex PCR. The profile covers 30,000 to 40,000 clones, with approximately 83% appearing a single time and approximately 6.6% taken by the ten largest. The source is a man aged 35 to 70 with stage I lung adenocarcinoma. Source: peripheral blood, taken before any cancer treatment. The chain employs TRBV30 and TRBJ2-2; TRBD1 matches 9 bases. CDR3 nucleotide sequence: TGTGCCTGGAGGGGACAGGGATGGGGGGAGCTGTTTTTT. This codes for CAWRGQGWGELFF.